The rows below give T cell receptor beta chains drawn from one sample of a study of cytomegalovirus exposure and HLA in healthy donors. Produced via immunoSEQ multiplex PCR; TCRdb's table is partial and in-frame only. Found here are about 170,000 clones, 75% to 90% of them singletons; the top ten hold less than 2.5%. Sample: PBMCs. The source of these receptors is a male donor in good health and CMV-seronegative. Both conserved end residues are part of each CDR3. D genes are given only for firm matches. For some rows the clone size is stated as once, few or many, or as a class when expanded; others skip it.

d_call: .
cdr3_length: 13
clone_size: .
v_call: TRBV19
cdr3_aa: CASRQGPRETQYF

d_call: .
cdr3_length: 14
clone_size: .
v_call: TRBV6-5
cdr3_aa: CASSPPGPVYEQYF

d_call: .
cdr3_length: 13
clone_size: .
v_call: TRBV6-6
cdr3_aa: CASSYMGGYGYTF

d_call: .
cdr3_length: 16
clone_size: .
v_call: TRBV6-5
cdr3_aa: CASSYSLSSYNSPLHF

d_call: .
cdr3_length: 15
clone_size: .
v_call: TRBV5-4
cdr3_aa: CASSSGGSFQETQYF

d_call: TRBD2
cdr3_length: 14
clone_size: .
v_call: TRBV12-5
cdr3_aa: CASGWGLAEETQYF

d_call: .
cdr3_length: 16
clone_size: .
v_call: TRBV5-1
cdr3_aa: CASSLVVGGTEGEQFF

d_call: .
cdr3_length: 15
clone_size: .
v_call: TRBV7-9
cdr3_aa: CASSPQGGAGDTQYF

d_call: .
cdr3_length: 13
clone_size: .
v_call: TRBV6-5
cdr3_aa: CASSRREGDGYTF

d_call: .
cdr3_length: 15
clone_size: .
v_call: TRBV18
cdr3_aa: CASSPDVTGNYGYTF

d_call: TRBD1
cdr3_length: 17
clone_size: .
v_call: TRBV25-1
cdr3_aa: CASSAGTGARSGNTIYF

d_call: .
cdr3_length: 12
clone_size: .
v_call: TRBV30
cdr3_aa: CAWSPQGIGAFF

d_call: .
cdr3_length: 13
clone_size: .
v_call: TRBV7-9
cdr3_aa: CASSPSLYTEAFF

d_call: .
cdr3_length: 12
clone_size: .
v_call: TRBV2
cdr3_aa: CASRWQRETQYF

d_call: .
cdr3_length: 14
clone_size: .
v_call: TRBV6-5
cdr3_aa: CASSYSGRGTEAFF

d_call: TRBD2
cdr3_length: 16
clone_size: .
v_call: TRBV6-4
cdr3_aa: CASSDRASGGHGIQYF

d_call: .
cdr3_length: 15
clone_size: once
v_call: TRBV7-9
cdr3_aa: CASSSSAGTSYEQYF

d_call: TRBD1
cdr3_length: 15
clone_size: .
v_call: TRBV10-2
cdr3_aa: CASSEQMGQFYGYTF

d_call: TRBD1
cdr3_length: 15
clone_size: .
v_call: TRBV11-2
cdr3_aa: CASSSYRGLSYGYTF

d_call: .
cdr3_length: 14
clone_size: .
v_call: TRBV7-9
cdr3_aa: CASSLGAGNTEASF

d_call: TRBD1
cdr3_length: 12
clone_size: .
v_call: TRBV18
cdr3_aa: CASSRGPYEQYF

d_call: .
cdr3_length: 14
clone_size: .
v_call: TRBV7-2
cdr3_aa: CASSLATQNYGYTF

d_call: .
cdr3_length: 13
clone_size: .
v_call: TRBV4-1
cdr3_aa: CASSQVRGNTIYF

d_call: .
cdr3_length: 14
clone_size: .
v_call: TRBV6-5
cdr3_aa: CASRPYRFHYGYTF

d_call: .
cdr3_length: 13
clone_size: .
v_call: TRBV29-1
cdr3_aa: CSVETGGTDTQYF

d_call: .
cdr3_length: 15
clone_size: .
v_call: TRBV6-6
cdr3_aa: CASSHRPVRHEKLFF

d_call: .
cdr3_length: 14
clone_size: .
v_call: TRBV11-1
cdr3_aa: CASSLLGVTYEQYF

d_call: .
cdr3_length: 14
clone_size: .
v_call: TRBV7-9
cdr3_aa: CASSLLTSGDGYTF

d_call: .
cdr3_length: 15
clone_size: .
v_call: TRBV11-2
cdr3_aa: CASSLEGRGNQPQHF

d_call: TRBD1
cdr3_length: 13
clone_size: once
v_call: TRBV6-5
cdr3_aa: CASSYSGQGLAFF

d_call: .
cdr3_length: 16
clone_size: .
v_call: TRBV5-4
cdr3_aa: CASSLDLESSYNEQFF

d_call: .
cdr3_length: 16
clone_size: .
v_call: TRBV5-5
cdr3_aa: CAGSLFGRSTNEKLFF

d_call: .
cdr3_length: 13
clone_size: .
v_call: TRBV6-5
cdr3_aa: CASSDRTDYEQYF

d_call: .
cdr3_length: 16
clone_size: .
v_call: TRBV21-1
cdr3_aa: CASSTGGGISSYEQYF

d_call: .
cdr3_length: 13
clone_size: .
v_call: TRBV5-6
cdr3_aa: CASSNGPNTEAFF

d_call: .
cdr3_length: 13
clone_size: few
v_call: TRBV6-1
cdr3_aa: CASSNQGYTEAFF

d_call: TRBD1
cdr3_length: 13
clone_size: few
v_call: TRBV7-9
cdr3_aa: CASSRDRSQKAFF

d_call: TRBD1
cdr3_length: 14
clone_size: .
v_call: TRBV6-1
cdr3_aa: CASSVGRGPTEAFF

d_call: TRBD1
cdr3_length: 13
clone_size: few
v_call: TRBV6-5
cdr3_aa: CASKDRATGELFF

d_call: TRBD2
cdr3_length: 16
clone_size: few
v_call: TRBV5-4
cdr3_aa: CASSLGPGGKQETQYF

d_call: TRBD1
cdr3_length: 15
clone_size: few
v_call: TRBV4-1
cdr3_aa: CASSQEGGVWNEQFF

d_call: .
cdr3_length: 16
clone_size: .
v_call: TRBV19
cdr3_aa: CASSLRAGNAGNTIYF

d_call: TRBD1
cdr3_length: 16
clone_size: .
v_call: TRBV7-2
cdr3_aa: CASRGTGTGETGELFF

d_call: .
cdr3_length: 16
clone_size: .
v_call: TRBV5-1
cdr3_aa: CASSSAGRGWQETQYF

d_call: .
cdr3_length: 13
clone_size: .
v_call: TRBV2
cdr3_aa: CASSDRGPSEQFF

d_call: TRBD1
cdr3_length: 14
clone_size: .
v_call: TRBV6-5
cdr3_aa: CASGPGQIYYGYTF

d_call: .
cdr3_length: 16
clone_size: few
v_call: TRBV18
cdr3_aa: CASSPNSGSGANVLTF

d_call: .
cdr3_length: 14
clone_size: .
v_call: TRBV13
cdr3_aa: CASSLGETGYEQYF

d_call: .
cdr3_length: 16
clone_size: .
v_call: TRBV7-2
cdr3_aa: CASSLGGSGMNSPLHF

d_call: TRBD2
cdr3_length: 15
clone_size: .
v_call: TRBV11-2
cdr3_aa: CASSLGAGGPYEQYF

d_call: TRBD1
cdr3_length: 15
clone_size: .
v_call: TRBV19
cdr3_aa: CASRPLTGVREKLFF

d_call: .
cdr3_length: 17
clone_size: .
v_call: TRBV5-1
cdr3_aa: CASSLVLTGREGSPLHF

d_call: .
cdr3_length: 13
clone_size: few
v_call: TRBV19
cdr3_aa: CASTGRNYYGYTF

d_call: TRBD2
cdr3_length: 16
clone_size: .
v_call: TRBV9
cdr3_aa: CASSVSGGAIYNEQFF

d_call: .
cdr3_length: 17
clone_size: .
v_call: TRBV7-9
cdr3_aa: CASSLLPGQGINYGYTF